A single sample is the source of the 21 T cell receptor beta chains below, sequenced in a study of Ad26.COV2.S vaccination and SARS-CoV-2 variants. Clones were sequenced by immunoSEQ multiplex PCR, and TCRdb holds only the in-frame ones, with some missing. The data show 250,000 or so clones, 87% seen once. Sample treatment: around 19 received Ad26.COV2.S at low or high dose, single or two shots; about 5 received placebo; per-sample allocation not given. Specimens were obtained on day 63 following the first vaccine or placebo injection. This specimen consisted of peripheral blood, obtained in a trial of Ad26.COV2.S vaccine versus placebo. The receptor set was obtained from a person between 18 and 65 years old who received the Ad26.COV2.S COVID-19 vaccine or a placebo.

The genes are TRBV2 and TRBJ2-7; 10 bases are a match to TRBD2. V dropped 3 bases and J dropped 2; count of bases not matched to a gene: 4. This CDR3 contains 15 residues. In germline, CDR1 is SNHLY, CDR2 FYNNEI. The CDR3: CASSEGLASPYEQYV. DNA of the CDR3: TGTGCCAGCAGTGAGGGACTAGCGAGCCCCTACGAGCAGTACGTC.

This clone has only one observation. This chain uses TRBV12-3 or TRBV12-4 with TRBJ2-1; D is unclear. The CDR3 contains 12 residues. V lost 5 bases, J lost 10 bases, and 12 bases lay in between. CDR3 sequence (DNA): TGTGCCAGCAGTCGATCAGAGGCCGAGCAGTTCTTC. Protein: CASSRSEAEQFF.

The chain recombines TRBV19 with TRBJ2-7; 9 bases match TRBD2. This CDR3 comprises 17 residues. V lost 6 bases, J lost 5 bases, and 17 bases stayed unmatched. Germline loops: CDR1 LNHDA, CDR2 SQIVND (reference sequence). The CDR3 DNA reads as TGTGCCAGTAGCCCCGAGGGGGCGGGACTAGCTTCGCACGAGCAGTACTTC. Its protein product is CASSPEGAGLASHEQYF.

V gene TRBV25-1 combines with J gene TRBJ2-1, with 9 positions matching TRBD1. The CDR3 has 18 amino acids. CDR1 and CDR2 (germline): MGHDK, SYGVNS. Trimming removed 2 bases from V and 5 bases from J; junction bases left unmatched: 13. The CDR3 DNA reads TGTGCCAGCAGTGAACCTACACGGGGGGACAGGGACGACAATGAGCAGTTCTTC. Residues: CASSEPTRGDRDDNEQFF.

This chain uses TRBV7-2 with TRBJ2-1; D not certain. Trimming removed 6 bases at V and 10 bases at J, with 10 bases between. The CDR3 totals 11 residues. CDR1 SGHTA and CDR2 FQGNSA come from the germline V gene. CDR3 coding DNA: TGTGCCAGCAGTAAAGCTAAGGAGCAGTTCTTC. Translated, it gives CASSKAKEQFF.

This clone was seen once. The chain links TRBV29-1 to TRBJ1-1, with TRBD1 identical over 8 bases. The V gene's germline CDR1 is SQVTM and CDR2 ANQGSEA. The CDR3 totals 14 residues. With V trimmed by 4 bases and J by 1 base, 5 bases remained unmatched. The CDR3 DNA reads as TGCAGCGTTGTGGCAGGGACAGGGAACACTGAAGCTTTCTTT. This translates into CSVVAGTGNTEAFF.

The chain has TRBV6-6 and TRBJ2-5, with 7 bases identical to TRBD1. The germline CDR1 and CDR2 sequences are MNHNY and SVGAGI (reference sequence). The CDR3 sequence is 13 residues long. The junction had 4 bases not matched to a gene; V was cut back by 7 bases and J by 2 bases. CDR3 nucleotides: TGTGCCAGCACCCCGGGACAGCAAGAGACCCAGTACTTC. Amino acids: CASTPGQQETQYF.

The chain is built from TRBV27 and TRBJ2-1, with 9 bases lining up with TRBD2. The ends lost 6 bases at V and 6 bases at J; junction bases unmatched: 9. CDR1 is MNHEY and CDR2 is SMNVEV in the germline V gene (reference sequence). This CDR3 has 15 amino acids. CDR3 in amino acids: CASSILGLASNEQFF. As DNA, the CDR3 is TGTGCCAGCAGCATCTTAGGACTAGCGAGCAATGAGCAGTTCTTC.

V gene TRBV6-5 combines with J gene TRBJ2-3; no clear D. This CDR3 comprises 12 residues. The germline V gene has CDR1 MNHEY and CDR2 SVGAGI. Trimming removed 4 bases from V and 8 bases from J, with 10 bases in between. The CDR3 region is CASSSRWRTQYF. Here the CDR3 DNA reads TGTGCCAGCAGTTCCAGATGGCGTACGCAGTATTTT.

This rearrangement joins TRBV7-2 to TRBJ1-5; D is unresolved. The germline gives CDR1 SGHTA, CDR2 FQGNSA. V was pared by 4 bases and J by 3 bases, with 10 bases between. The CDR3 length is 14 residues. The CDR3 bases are TGTGCCAGCAGCTCCCGGGAAGTCAATCAGCCCCAGCATTTT. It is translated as CASSSREVNQPQHF. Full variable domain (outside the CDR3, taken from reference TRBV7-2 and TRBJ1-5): GAGVSQSPSNKVTEKGKDVELRCDPISGHTALYWYRQSLGQGLEFLIYFQGNSAPDKSGLPSDRFSAERTGGSVSTLTIQRTQQEDSAVYLCASSSREVNQPQHFGDGTRLSIL.

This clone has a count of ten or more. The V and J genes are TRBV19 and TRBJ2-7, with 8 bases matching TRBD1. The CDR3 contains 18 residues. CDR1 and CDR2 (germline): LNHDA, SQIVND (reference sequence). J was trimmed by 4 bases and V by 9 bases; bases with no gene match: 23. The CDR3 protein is CASMDRESRDGFWYEQYV. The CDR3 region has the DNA TGTGCCAGCATGGACAGGGAATCTAGAGACGGGTTTTGGTACGAGCAGTACGTC.

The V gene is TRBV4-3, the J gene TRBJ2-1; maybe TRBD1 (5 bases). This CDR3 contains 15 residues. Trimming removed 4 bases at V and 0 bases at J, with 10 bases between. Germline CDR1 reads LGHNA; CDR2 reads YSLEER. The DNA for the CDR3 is TGCGCCAGCAGCCCGACAGAAAGCTCCTACAATGAGCAGTTCTTC. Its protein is CASSPTESSYNEQFF.

The CDR3 region is CASSQEGAGNTIYF. As DNA, the CDR3 is TGTGCCAGCAGCCAAGAAGGGGCTGGAAACACCATATATTTT. The V and J genes are TRBV14 and TRBJ1-3; D is perhaps TRBD1 (5 bases). V was pared by 0 bases and J by 2 bases, with 5 bases between. CDR3 size: 14 residues. Looked up from germline, CDR1 is SGHDN and CDR2 is FVKESK. Combining the CDR3 with reference TRBV14 and TRBJ1-3 gives the whole variable domain EAGVTQFPSHSVIEKGQTVTLRCDPISGHDNLYWYRRVMGKEIKFLLHFVKESKQDESGMPNNRFLAERTGGTYSTLKVQPAELEDSGVYFCASSQEGAGNTIYFGEGSWLTVV.

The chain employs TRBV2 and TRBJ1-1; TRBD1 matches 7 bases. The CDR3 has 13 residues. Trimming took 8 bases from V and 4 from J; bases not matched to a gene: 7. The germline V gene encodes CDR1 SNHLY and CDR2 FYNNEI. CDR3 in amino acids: CASADRVGTEAFF. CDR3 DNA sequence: TGTGCCAGCGCCGACAGGGTTGGCACTGAAGCTTTCTTT.

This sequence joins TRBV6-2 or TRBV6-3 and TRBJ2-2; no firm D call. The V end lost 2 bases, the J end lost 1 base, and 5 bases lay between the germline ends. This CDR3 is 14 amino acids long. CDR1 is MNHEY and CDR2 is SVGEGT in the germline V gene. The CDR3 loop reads CASSYRVNTGELFF. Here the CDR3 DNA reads TGTGCCAGCAGTTACAGGGTGAACACCGGGGAGCTGTTTTTT.

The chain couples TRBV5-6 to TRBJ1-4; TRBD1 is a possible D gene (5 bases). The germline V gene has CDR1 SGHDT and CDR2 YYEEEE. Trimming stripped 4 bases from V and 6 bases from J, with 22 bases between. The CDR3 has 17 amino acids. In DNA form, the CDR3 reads TGTGCCAGCAGCCCGAGGGTTGACGGGGCCTACGATGAAAAACTGTTTTTT. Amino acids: CASSPRVDGAYDEKLFF. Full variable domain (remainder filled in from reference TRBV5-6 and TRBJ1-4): DAGVTQSPTHLIKTRGQQVTLRCSPKSGHDTVSWYQQALGQGPQFIFQYYEEEERQRGNFPDRFSGHQFPNYSSELNVNALLLGDSALYLCASSPRVDGAYDEKLFFGSGTQLSVL.

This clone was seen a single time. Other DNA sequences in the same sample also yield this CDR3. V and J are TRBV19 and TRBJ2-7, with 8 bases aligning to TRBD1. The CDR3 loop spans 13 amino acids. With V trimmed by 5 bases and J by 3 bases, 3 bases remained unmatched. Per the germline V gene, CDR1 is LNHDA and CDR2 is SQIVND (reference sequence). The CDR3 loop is CASSPGTGYEQYV. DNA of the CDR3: TGTGCCAGTAGTCCCGGGACAGGCTACGAGCAGTACGTC.

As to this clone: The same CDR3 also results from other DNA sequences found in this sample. CDR3 residues: CASSSDRGRVYGYTF. CDR3 coding DNA: TGTGCCAGCAGTTCGGACAGGGGGCGCGTCTATGGCTACACCTTC. The rearrangement joins TRBV6-2 or TRBV6-3 to TRBJ1-2; 11 positions match TRBD1. Germline V gene data show CDR1 as MNHEY and CDR2 as SVGEGT. The J segment lost 4 bases and the V segment lost 4 bases, leaving 5 bases of the junction unmatched. The CDR3 runs to 15 residues.

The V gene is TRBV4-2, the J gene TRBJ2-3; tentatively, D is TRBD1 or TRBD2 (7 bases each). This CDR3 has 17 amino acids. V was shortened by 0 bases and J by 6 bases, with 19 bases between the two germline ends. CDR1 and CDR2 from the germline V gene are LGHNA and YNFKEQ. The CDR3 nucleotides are TGTGCCAGCAGCCAAGACCCCAGCGGGGACAGATCTGATACGCAGTATTTT. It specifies CASSQDPSGDRSDTQYF.

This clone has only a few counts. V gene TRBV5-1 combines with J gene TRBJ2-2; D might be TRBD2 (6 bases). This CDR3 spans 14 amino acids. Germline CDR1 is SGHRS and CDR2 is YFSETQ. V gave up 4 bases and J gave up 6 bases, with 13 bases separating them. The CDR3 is CASSATGEPGELFF. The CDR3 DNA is TGCGCCAGCAGCGCGACGGGAGAGCCCGGGGAGCTGTTTTTT. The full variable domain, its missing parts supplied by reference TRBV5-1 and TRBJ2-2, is KAGVTQTPRYLIKTRGQQVTLSCSPISGHRSVSWYQQTPGQGLQFLFEYFSETQRNKGNFPGRFSGRQFSNSRSEMNVSTLELGDSALYLCASSATGEPGELFFGEGSRLTVL.

The CDR3: CASSSRTSGIFADTQYF. The CDR3 bases are TGTGCCAGCTCATCCAGGACTAGCGGGATTTTCGCAGATACGCAGTATTTT. The chain joins TRBV18 to TRBJ2-3; 12 positions match TRBD2. V lost 5 bases, J lost 4 bases, and 10 bases stayed unmatched. The CDR3 has 17 residues. Germline V gene sequence: CDR1 KGHSH, CDR2 LQKENI.